Here is one T cell receptor (beta chain) with its context. Its target is not known. Donors consisted of healthy bone marrow donors. The sample belongs to a study of cytomegalovirus exposure and HLA in healthy donors. The CDR3 is 20 residues long. Germline V CDR1 and CDR2: LNHNV, YYDKDF (reference sequence). V gave up 5 bases and J gave up 3 bases; unmatched junction bases: 19. Study-wide results and limits: There was a cluster of highly shared sequence variants that was likely a sequencing artifact. TCR beta V- and J-gene trimming was later associated with a missense DCLRE1C variant. The study designated over 150 TCR beta chains cytomegalovirus-associated.

Primers: 60 Vbeta forward and 13 Jbeta reverse. Data came from immunoSEQ multiplex PCR; TCRdb stores just in-frame clones and leaves some out. The profile shows 200,000 to 250,000 clones, approximately 84% of them singletons. The V gene is TRBV15, the J gene TRBJ2-2; 9 nucleotides agree with TRBD2. This clonotype was sampled from a woman in her thirties or forties in good health and CMV-seronegative. The sample consisted of PBMCs. The CDR3 DNA reads TGTGCCACCAGCTCGTCGGTGCGGGGGGGCGGTGGTCGGGACACCGGGGAGCTGTTTTTT. This gives the protein CATSSSVRGGGGRDTGELFF.